The 7 T cell receptor beta chains in this list originate from one sample, sequenced in a study of blood T cells in healthy people across ages. PCR was performed a second time for about 6 to 12 cycles using a sample-barcoded 5' primer and a J-beta primer mix. TCRdb ran MiXCR on the 5' RACE reads and lists one entry per CDR3 protein. The repertoire holds 710,000 or so distinct CDR3 sequences, with about a fifth as singletons. Specimen: blood. Receptors originate from a man in his sixties or seventies in good health.

In this sample, this clonotype turned up many times. V gene TRBV5-1 combines with J gene TRBJ1-1, with D uncertain. This CDR3 contains 13 residues. CDR1 SGHRS and CDR2 YFSETQ come from the germline V gene. V lost 0 bases and J 1 base, leaving 4 bases between the germline ends. The DNA of the CDR3 is TGCGCCAGCAGCTTGGTTTCGAACACTGAAGCTTTCTTT. It codes for CASSLVSNTEAFF.

A single count supports this clonotype. The chain couples TRBV3-1 to TRBJ2-5, with 12 bases matching TRBD2. In germline, CDR1 is LGHDT, CDR2 YNNKEL (reference sequence). This CDR3 contains 21 residues. V was clipped by 0 bases and J by 4 bases; unmatched bases: 18. The DNA of the CDR3 is TGTGCCAGCAGCCAAGATTGGGGGGGACAGGGGAGGACTAGCGGGATAGAGACCCAGTACTTC. This sequence encodes CASSQDWGGQGRTSGIETQYF.

The CDR3 bases are TGCAGTGCCCAACCGGTGAAGATGAACACTGAAGCTTTCTTT. Protein: CSAQPVKMNTEAFF. This chain uses TRBV20-1 with TRBJ1-1; D gene ambiguous. Between the trimmed V and J ends, which lost 6 bases and 0 bases, there was a span of 14 bases. The CDR3 extends over 14 amino acids. Germline lookup yields CDR1 DFQATT and CDR2 SNEGSKA (reference sequence).

This clonotype was picked up a small number of times. This rearrangement joins TRBV7-9 to TRBJ2-1, with D possibly being TRBD1 or TRBD2 (5 bases each). The germline V gene encodes CDR1 SEHNR and CDR2 FQNEAQ (reference sequence). This CDR3 spans 13 amino acids. Deletions cut 4 bases from V and 8 bases from J, with 12 bases between. Here the CDR3 DNA reads TGTGCCAGCAGCTCCCTTGGGGACCATGAGCAGTTCTTC. Its translation is CASSSLGDHEQFF.

The V gene is TRBV11-2, the J gene TRBJ2-2; 7 positions agree with TRBD1. Germline assignment: CDR1 SGHAT and CDR2 FQNNGV. The CDR3 consists of 16 residues. V lost 2 bases, J lost 0 bases, and 3 bases stayed unmatched. CDR3 loop: CASSLPGTANTGELFF. CDR3 sequence (DNA): TGTGCCAGCAGCTTACCAGGGACAGCGAACACCGGGGAGCTGTTTTTT. Looking up the rest from reference TRBV11-2 and TRBJ2-2 gives the full variable domain: EAGVAQSPRYKIIEKRQSVAFWCNPISGHATLYWYQQILGQGPKLLIQFQNNGVVDDSQLPKDRFSAERLKGVDSTLKIQPAKLEDSAVYLCASSLPGTANTGELFFGEGSRLTVL.

The chain uses TRBV11-3 and TRBJ2-5, with TRBD2 matching over 9 bases. Germline V CDR1 and CDR2: SGHNT, YENEEA. V lost 2 bases and J lost 1; bases outside the gene matches: 8. The CDR3 runs to 17 residues. The CDR3, as DNA: TGTGCCAGCAGCTTAACCAGCGGGAGGTCGAGCCAAGAGACCCAGTACTTC. It yields the protein CASSLTSGRSSQETQYF.

A few counts support this clonotype. CDR3 sequence reads: CASSWGSPGRTSSGNTIYF. The CDR3 DNA follows: TGTGCCAGCAGCTGGGGGAGTCCGGGGAGGACTAGCTCTGGAAACACCATATATTTT. The chain uses TRBV2 and TRBJ1-3; TRBD1 is a possible D gene (5 bases). This CDR3 has 19 residues. V lost 6 bases, J lost 0 bases, and 24 bases lay in between. CDR1 is SNHLY, CDR2 FYNNEI, per germline.